Listed here are 27 T cell receptor beta chains from one sample, sequenced in a study of shared clonotypes between healthy human individuals (dated by TCRdb to the early 2020s). Library construction relied on the immunoSEQ multiplex PCR assay. Drawn from immuneACCESS, this table holds only the in-frame rearrangements with V and J called that TCRdb kept. Clones are partly lost; checked studies trace under half to an unresolved V gene and leave the rest unexplained. The sample records around 720,000 clones, about 80% of which are singletons. Together, the top ten hold roughly 1.9% of the sample. The specimen sequenced was memory CD4+ T cells sorted from blood. The cell subset or site tag for this specimen amounts to: CD45RA-negative fraction. These receptors all stem from a woman in her twenties or thirties in good health.

This sequence joins TRBV5-6 and TRBJ2-7; D remains unclear. This CDR3 region has 15 residues. The V end was cut by 4 bases, the J end by 4 bases, with 18 bases between. Germline CDR1 SGHDT, CDR2 YYEEEE. The CDR3 reads CASSLKLTDLYEQYF. In nucleotides, the CDR3 is TGTGCCAGCAGCCTAAAGCTGACCGACCTTTACGAGCAGTACTTC.

V is TRBV5-1 and J is TRBJ2-4; weak D call: TRBD1 (5 bases). The CDR3 consists of 17 residues. V lost 0 bases, J lost 0 bases, and 13 bases lay in between. Germline V gene data show CDR1 as SGHRS and CDR2 as YFSETQ. CDR3 sequence: CASSLGHWTLAKNIQYF. CDR3 sequence (DNA): TGCGCCAGCAGCTTGGGGCATTGGACACTAGCCAAAAACATTCAGTACTTC.

V and J are TRBV30 and TRBJ2-7, with D maybe TRBD2 (6 bases). This CDR3 spans 14 amino acids. The V gene lost 8 bases and the J gene lost 0 bases, with 17 bases spanning the gap. CDR1 and CDR2 from the germline V gene are GTSNPN and SVGIG (reference sequence). CDR3 sequence: CAGRDFSGSYEQYF. The CDR3 nucleotides are TGTGCCGGCCGGGACTTTTCGGGCTCCTACGAGCAGTACTTC.

The rearrangement links TRBV6-6 to TRBJ1-5; 9 positions match TRBD1. Trimming at V came to 6 bases and at J to 3 bases, leaving 3 bases not matched to a gene. Germline CDR1 MNHNY, CDR2 SVGAGI (reference sequence). CDR3 length: 14 amino acids. In DNA, the CDR3 is TGTGCCAGCAGGGGGGACAGGGACAATCAGCCCCAGCATTTT. It encodes CASRGDRDNQPQHF.

This clone was observed at least ten times. This chain joins TRBV5-8 and TRBJ1-5, with 8 bases matching TRBD1. Germline CDR1 is SGHTS and CDR2 is YDEGEE. The CDR3 is 17 residues long. The trim removed 4 bases at V and 0 bases at J, leaving 9 bases unmatched. CDR3 region: CASSHRTGSDSNQPQHF. The CDR3 DNA sequence: TGTGCCAGCAGCCACCGGACAGGGTCGGATAGCAATCAGCCCCAGCATTTT. Full variable domain (remainder filled in from reference TRBV5-8 and TRBJ1-5): EAGVTQSPTHLIKTRGQQATLRCSPISGHTSVYWYQQALGLGLQFLLWYDEGEERNRGNFPPRFSGRQFPNYSSELNVNALELEDSALYLCASSHRTGSDSNQPQHFGDGTRLSIL.

As for this clone: This sample includes further DNA sequences coding for the same CDR3. This chain connects TRBV19 to TRBJ2-1, with 11 nucleotides matching TRBD2. Trimming at V came to 3 bases and at J to 3 bases, leaving 1 base not matched to a gene. Per germline, CDR1 LNHDA and CDR2 SQIVND (reference sequence). This CDR3 is 15 amino acids long. The CDR3 loop reads CASSMGTSGYNEQFF. The CDR3 region has the DNA TGTGCCAGTAGTATGGGGACTAGCGGCTACAATGAGCAGTTCTTC. The full variable domain, in which reference TRBV19 and TRBJ2-1 provide the parts outside the CDR3, is DGGITQSPKYLFRKEGQNVTLSCEQNLNHDAMYWYRQDPGQGLRLIYYSQIVNDFQKGDIAEGYSVSREKKESFPLTVTSAQKNPTAFYLCASSMGTSGYNEQFFGPGTRLTVL.

The chain couples TRBV30 to TRBJ2-2; 9 positions agree with TRBD1. Germline trimming cut 5 bases from V and 7 bases from J; bases unmatched to any gene: 8. The CDR3 spans 14 residues. The germline gives CDR1 GTSNPN, CDR2 SVGIG (reference sequence). As DNA, the CDR3 is TGTGCCTGGGGCCGGGACAGGGTTATCGGGGAGCTGTTTTTT. Amino acid sequence: CAWGRDRVIGELFF.

V gene TRBV10-3 combines with J gene TRBJ1-1; TRBD1 aligns across 9 bases. The CDR3 sequence is 16 residues long. CDR1 and CDR2 from the germline V gene are ENHRY and SYGVKD. The V gene end was trimmed by 11 bases and the J gene end by 4 bases; junction bases not matched to a gene: 17. CDR3 sequence: CAAWAGTGREGTEAFF. The CDR3 coding sequence is TGTGCCGCATGGGCCGGGACAGGGCGAGAGGGCACTGAAGCTTTCTTT.

The rearrangement uses TRBV4-1 and TRBJ1-3, with TRBD1 as a possible D gene (5 bases). Trimming shortened V by 8 bases and J by 0 bases, and 20 bases separated the two germline ends. From germline, CDR1 is MGHRA and CDR2 YSYEKL. The CDR3 extends over 17 amino acids. CDR3 amino acids: CASSRQPGTSSGNTIYF. The DNA for the CDR3 is TGCGCCAGCTCGCGACAACCGGGGACTAGCTCTGGAAACACCATATATTTT.

V is TRBV11-2 and J is TRBJ1-1; unclear D gene. Germline-derived CDR1 and CDR2 are SGHAT and FQNNGV. The CDR3 has 15 amino acids. V gave up 3 bases and J gave up 1 base, with 12 bases separating them. The CDR3 coding sequence is TGTGCCAGCAGCTTCCGTCGGTCGTGGAACACTGAAGCTTTCTTT. This encodes CASSFRRSWNTEAFF. Using reference TRBV11-2 and TRBJ1-1 for the parts outside the CDR3, the full variable domain is EAGVAQSPRYKIIEKRQSVAFWCNPISGHATLYWYQQILGQGPKLLIQFQNNGVVDDSQLPKDRFSAERLKGVDSTLKIQPAKLEDSAVYLCASSFRRSWNTEAFFGQGTRLTVV.

The rearrangement joins TRBV28 to TRBJ1-1, with a weak D call TRBD1 (5 bases). Germline assignment: CDR1 MDHEN and CDR2 SYDVKM. This CDR3 spans 14 amino acids. V was trimmed by 7 bases and J by 4 bases, leaving 16 bases between them. CDR3 protein: CASTYLAGRTEAFF. The CDR3 nucleotides are TGTGCCAGCACCTACCTGGCGGGGCGCACTGAAGCTTTCTTT.

This clone was seen only a few times. The CDR3 bases are TGTGCCAGCAGTGAAGCGCAAGGGGTCGGCGAGCAGTACTTC. It encodes CASSEAQGVGEQYF. This chain connects TRBV6-1 to TRBJ2-7, with D possibly matching TRBD1 (5 bases). V dropped 0 bases and J dropped 6 bases, with 12 bases sitting between them. The CDR3 is 14 residues long. In germline, CDR1 is MNHNS, CDR2 SASEGT.

This clone was detected once. The CDR3 here is CAISGGGLNTEAFF. CDR3 sequence (DNA): TGTGCCATCTCGGGAGGGGGCCTGAACACTGAAGCTTTCTTT. The chain uses TRBV10-3 and TRBJ1-1, with TRBD1 matching over 7 bases. CDR1 and CDR2 from the germline V gene are ENHRY and SYGVKD. The CDR3 runs 14 residues. Germline trimming cut 8 bases from V and 0 bases from J; bases unmatched to any gene: 6.

The chain uses TRBV7-9 and TRBJ1-5; TRBD1 might be the D (6 bases). This CDR3 region has 15 residues. The ends were cut back, 5 bases at V and 4 bases at J, with 15 bases in the middle. Germline V gene data show CDR1 as SEHNR and CDR2 as FQNEAQ (reference sequence). The CDR3 region is CASSPAGTGNQPQHF. CDR3 bases: TGTGCCAGCAGCCCCGCTGGTACAGGGAATCAGCCCCAGCATTTT.

This clone was counted between two and nine times. The CDR3, as DNA: TGTGCCAGTAGGATTGACAGGGGTGGTGAGACCCAGTACTTC. Protein sequence: CASRIDRGGETQYF. This chain links TRBV19 with TRBJ2-5; TRBD1 matches at 8 bases. The CDR3 runs to 14 residues. J gave up 5 bases and V 6 bases, and 8 bases lay outside the gene matches. The V gene's germline CDR1 is LNHDA and CDR2 SQIVND (reference sequence).

The chain links TRBV9 to TRBJ1-1; D is possibly TRBD1 (5 bases). The V and J ends lost 2 bases and 2 bases respectively, with 10 bases between them. From germline, CDR1 is SGDLS and CDR2 YYNGEE. The CDR3 consists of 14 residues. CDR3 loop: CASSVTVDNTEAFF. The CDR3 DNA reads TGTGCCAGCAGCGTGACAGTGGATAACACTGAAGCTTTCTTT.

The rearrangement links TRBV2 to TRBJ1-1, with 9 bases aligning to TRBD1. The CDR3 has 18 residues. The trim removed 0 bases at V and 3 bases at J, leaving 11 bases unmatched. The germline V gene has CDR1 SNHLY and CDR2 FYNNEI. CDR3 DNA sequence: TGTGCCAGCAGTGAAGCGCTAAACAGGGGGCGTAGGGACACTGAAGCTTTCTTT. Translation: CASSEALNRGRRDTEAFF.

V gene TRBV10-3 combines with J gene TRBJ1-5, with a weak D call TRBD1 (6 bases). There are 15 residues in the CDR3. The V end was cut by 5 bases, the J end by 7 bases, with 18 bases between. The germline gives CDR1 ENHRY, CDR2 SYGVKD. The CDR3 region has the DNA TGTGCCATCAGTCCCCGGGAGGGGGGTGGCCAGCCCCAGCATTTT. Translation: CAISPREGGGQPQHF.

V and J are TRBV9 and TRBJ2-1; 7 bases are a match to TRBD2. This CDR3 spans 19 amino acids. Germline CDR1 SGDLS, CDR2 YYNGEE. V was pared by 0 bases and J by 0 bases, with 12 bases of the junction left unmatched. The CDR3 coding sequence is TGTGCCAGCAGCGTAGAAGGGGCTAGCGGTTACAGCTCCTACAATGAGCAGTTCTTC. Its translation is CASSVEGASGYSSYNEQFF.

The V gene is TRBV28, the J gene TRBJ1-1; D unclear. Germline-derived CDR1 and CDR2 are MDHEN and SYDVKM. The CDR3 spans 15 residues. V was cut by 3 bases and J by 7 bases, with 18 bases left in between. The CDR3 loop is CASSFSSGSHIEAFF. The CDR3 DNA reads TGTGCCAGCAGTTTCTCTTCCGGATCACATATTGAAGCTTTCTTT.

The gene calls are TRBV6-4 and TRBJ2-3; the D is unclear. The CDR3 length is 14 residues. CDR1 and CDR2 from the germline V gene are MRHNA and SNTAGT. Trimming stripped 4 bases from V and 1 base from J, with 9 bases between. DNA of the CDR3: TGTGCCAGCAGTGGGGCCGGAGGCACAGATACGCAGTATTTT. This gives the protein CASSGAGGTDTQYF.

V is TRBV5-1 and J is TRBJ2-1, with TRBD2 matching over 12 bases. This CDR3 region has 23 residues. The V and J ends lost 0 bases and 1 base, in that order; junction bases with no gene match: 20. Germline assignment: CDR1 SGHRS and CDR2 YFSETQ. CDR3 nucleotides: TGCGCCAGCAGCTTGGGGGACCGCGCGGCTAGCGGGAGGGGTTTATGGTCCTACAATGAGCAGTTCTTC. Translation: CASSLGDRAASGRGLWSYNEQFF.

The chain carries TRBV6-6 and TRBJ2-4; 8 bases align to TRBD1. Germline CDR1 is MNHNY and CDR2 is SVGAGI (reference sequence). The CDR3 runs to 16 residues. J lost 0 bases, V lost 10 bases, and 11 bases had no gene match. The CDR3 region has the DNA TGTGCCACCAATCAGGGGGCGGGTTTAGCCAAAAACATTCAGTACTTC. Encoded protein: CATNQGAGLAKNIQYF.

The chain carries TRBV29-1 and TRBJ2-3; D ambiguous. CDR1 is SQVTM, CDR2 ANQGSEA, per germline. The CDR3 covers 13 residues. V dropped 2 bases and J dropped 6 bases, with 12 bases sitting between them. CDR3 DNA sequence: TGCAGCGTTGAATGGGGATCCGGGGATACGCAGTATTTT. It translates to CSVEWGSGDTQYF.

The J gene is TRBJ2-1, the V gene TRBV7-2; D ambiguous. Germline-derived CDR1 and CDR2 are SGHTA and FQGNSA. V was shortened by 1 base and J by 2 bases, with 9 bases between the two germline ends. This CDR3 comprises 15 residues. As DNA, the CDR3 is TGTGCCAGCAGCTTAGAGGGCGCCGCCTACAATGAGCAGTTCTTC. It codes for CASSLEGAAYNEQFF.

V gene TRBV6-1 combines with J gene TRBJ2-5; D not certain. The germline CDR1 and CDR2 sequences are MNHNS and SASEGT. The CDR3 loop spans 13 amino acids. Trimming pared 8 bases from V and 2 bases from J, leaving 12 bases between. The CDR3 region has the DNA TGTGCCAGCCGTACGGACCCACAAGAGACCCAGTACTTC. Protein product: CASRTDPQETQYF.

This chain joins TRBV7-8 and TRBJ2-7; 8 bases match TRBD1. The junction had 7 bases not matched to a gene; V was cut back by 5 bases and J by 1 base. There are 15 residues in the CDR3. Germline V gene sequence: CDR1 SGHVS, CDR2 FQNEAQ. The CDR3 DNA reads TGTGCCAGCAGCCCCCTGGACAGGGTATCCTACGAGCAGTACTTC. This encodes CASSPLDRVSYEQYF.